The 20 T cell receptor beta chains listed next were all sequenced from one sample in a study of T cells of healthy individuals. TCRdb re-analysed the 5' RACE reads in MiXCR, keeping a single row per CDR3 protein. The table shows approximately 100,000 distinct CDR3 sequences, with approximately 15% occurring only once. These TCRs come from a human donor in good health.

The count of this clonotype is one. The chain uses TRBV5-1 and TRBJ1-6; D call uncertain. The CDR3 is made up of 15 amino acids. V dropped 1 base and J dropped 2 bases, with 7 bases sitting between them. Germline CDR1 reads SGHRS; CDR2 reads YFSETQ. CDR3 amino acids: CASSLSDPYNSPLHF. The CDR3 DNA sequence: TGCGCCAGCAGCTTGTCGGACCCCTATAATTCACCCCTCCACTTT.

The CDR3 here is CASSHGLAGPPQETQYF. The CDR3 DNA is TGTGCCAGCAGCCACGGGCTAGCGGGGCCGCCTCAAGAGACCCAGTACTTC. The V call is TRBV11-1, the J call TRBJ2-5; 9 bases map to TRBD2. Germline V gives CDR1 SGHAT, CDR2 FQDESV (reference sequence). The CDR3 runs 17 residues. J gave up 2 bases and V 5 bases, and 12 bases lay outside the gene matches. Full variable domain (rest looked up from reference TRBV11-1 and TRBJ2-5): EAEVAQSPRYKITEKSQAVAFWCDPISGHATLYWYRQILGQGPELLVQFQDESVVDDSQLPKDRFSAERLKGVDSTLKIQPAELGDSAMYLCASSHGLAGPPQETQYFGPGTRLLVL.

The chain links TRBV7-9 to TRBJ2-2; D may match TRBD1 or TRBD2 (7 bases each). Looked up from germline, CDR1 is SEHNR and CDR2 is FQNEAQ (reference sequence). Deletions cut 3 bases from V and 6 bases from J, with 20 bases between. The CDR3 has 17 residues. The CDR3 sequence: CASSFREDRTSAGELFF. CDR3 nucleotides: TGTGCCAGCAGCTTTCGGGAGGACAGGACTTCGGCCGGGGAGCTGTTTTTT.

V usage is TRBV5-4 and J usage is TRBJ1-3; 9 nucleotides match TRBD1. Germline V gives CDR1 SGHNT, CDR2 YYREEE (reference sequence). The J segment lost 0 bases and the V segment lost 0 bases, leaving 4 bases of the junction unmatched. The CDR3 runs to 17 residues. CDR3 amino acids: CASSLGGQGSSGNTIYF. For the CDR3, the DNA is TGTGCCAGCAGCTTGGGAGGACAGGGGAGCTCTGGAAACACCATATATTTT.

The table lists this clonotype with a few counts. The CDR3 nucleotides are TGCAGCGTTGAGCAGAGGGGAGAGACCCAGTACTTC. Protein sequence: CSVEQRGETQYF. The chain is built from TRBV29-1 and TRBJ2-5; D might be TRBD1 or TRBD2, each matching 5 bases. The V and J ends lost 3 bases and 4 bases respectively, with 9 bases between them. This CDR3 has 12 residues. The germline V gene has CDR1 SQVTM and CDR2 ANQGSEA.

A few counts support this clonotype. The V call is TRBV9, the J call TRBJ1-2, with a tentative D call TRBD1 (6 bases). The V end lost 4 bases, the J end lost 1 base, and 14 bases lay between the germline ends. Germline CDR1 SGDLS, CDR2 YYNGEE. The CDR3 is 15 residues long. The CDR3 nucleotides are TGTGCCAGCAGCACGCGGGACACCCTTAACTATGGCTACACCTTC. Translation gives CASSTRDTLNYGYTF.

This clonotype was seen once. The chain links TRBV29-1 to TRBJ1-5, with 10 bases that match TRBD1. V lost 6 bases and J lost 4; bases outside the gene matches: 6. Germline-derived CDR1 and CDR2 are SQVTM and ANQGSEA. The CDR3 runs 14 residues. This CDR3 reads CSVSDRGLNQPQHF. For the CDR3, the DNA is TGCAGCGTCAGTGACAGGGGGCTGAATCAGCCCCAGCATTTT. Full variable domain (outside the CDR3, taken from reference TRBV29-1 and TRBJ1-5): SAVISQKPSRDICQRGTSLTIQCQVDSQVTMMFWYRQQPGQSLTLIATANQGSEATYESGFVIDKFPISRPNLTFSTLTVSNMSPEDSSIYLCSVSDRGLNQPQHFGDGTRLSIL.

This chain joins TRBV5-1 and TRBJ2-1; D is unclear. Trimming removed 0 bases at V and 0 bases at J, with 4 bases between. The CDR3 length is 14 residues. Germline V lookup: CDR1 SGHRS, CDR2 YFSETQ. CDR3 nucleotides: TGCGCCAGCAGCTTGGCCGACTCCTACAATGAGCAGTTCTTC. Translation gives CASSLADSYNEQFF.

This clonotype was detected a few times. This sequence joins TRBV6-6 and TRBJ2-5; 7 bases are a match to TRBD2. This CDR3 has 14 residues. Germline V CDR1 and CDR2: MNHNY, SVGAGI (reference sequence). The ends lost 4 bases at V and 1 base at J; junction bases unmatched: 3. The CDR3 loop reads CASSWGGPQETQYF. DNA for the CDR3: TGTGCCAGCAGTTGGGGGGGACCCCAAGAGACCCAGTACTTC.

The chain uses TRBV20-1 and TRBJ1-1; 8 bases agree with TRBD1. The germline gives CDR1 DFQATT, CDR2 SNEGSKA (reference sequence). V lost 2 bases and J lost 8; bases outside the gene matches: 4. This CDR3 contains 12 residues. CDR3 loop: CSARRTGKEAFF. The CDR3 nucleotides read TGCAGTGCTAGACGGACAGGGAAAGAAGCTTTCTTT.

The chain employs TRBV6-2 or TRBV6-3 and TRBJ2-7; D may match TRBD1 or TRBD2 (6 bases each). This CDR3 contains 14 residues. Germline CDR1 MNHEY, CDR2 SVGEGT. Trimming cost V 6 bases and J 6 bases, with 18 bases left between them. In DNA form, the CDR3 reads TGTGCCAGCAGCGTTACAGGGACTGCCGGCGAGCAGTACTTC. It is translated as CASSVTGTAGEQYF.

This clonotype was seen at least ten times. This chain connects TRBV6-2 or TRBV6-3 to TRBJ2-3; no clear D gene. V lost 6 bases and J lost 0, with 7 bases in between. Germline CDR1 is MNHEY and CDR2 is SVGEGT. This CDR3 is 13 amino acids long. CDR3 DNA sequence: TGTGCCAGCAGGGGATGGAGCACAGATACGCAGTATTTT. It yields the protein CASRGWSTDTQYF.

The V and J genes are TRBV27 and TRBJ2-3; D might be TRBD1 (6 bases). Germline CDR1 reads MNHEY; CDR2 reads SMNVEV (reference sequence). With 5 bases removed from V and 8 bases from J, the gap between germline ends came to 29 bases. The CDR3 runs 18 residues. CDR3 DNA sequence: TGTGCCAGCAGTACTAGGTCCCCAAACTCCTACAAAGGGGGTACGCAGTATTTT. Its translation: CASSTRSPNSYKGGTQYF.

V usage is TRBV6-5 and J usage is TRBJ2-1; no clear D gene. Germline values: CDR1 MNHEY, CDR2 SVGAGI. The V end was cut by 1 base, the J end by 5 bases, with 6 bases between. The CDR3 extends over 13 amino acids. The CDR3 here is CASSYWADNEQFF. The CDR3 DNA follows: TGTGCCAGCAGTTACTGGGCAGACAATGAGCAGTTCTTC.

The sample holds many counts of this clonotype. The chain uses TRBV27 and TRBJ2-1; 9 bases align to TRBD1. The CDR3 is 16 amino acids. The ends lost 2 bases at V and 7 bases at J; junction bases unmatched: 9. The germline gives CDR1 MNHEY, CDR2 SMNVEV (reference sequence). CDR3 nucleotides: TGTGCCAGCAGTTTAGGCAGTCCCGGGACAGGGAATGAGCAGTTCTTC. Translating it yields CASSLGSPGTGNEQFF.

This clonotype was counted only a few times. J is TRBJ1-4 and V is TRBV4-3, with 9 bases fitting TRBD1. The CDR3 is 15 residues long. Germline values: CDR1 LGHNA, CDR2 YSLEER. Trimming cost V 1 base and J 6 bases; bases outside gene matches: 3. In DNA form, the CDR3 reads TGCGCCAGCAGCCAAGCGGACAGGGGTGATGAAAAACTGTTTTTT. Protein sequence: CASSQADRGDEKLFF.

This clonotype was counted many times. The rearrangement links TRBV27 to TRBJ2-1; TRBD1 matches 8 bases. Germline V lookup: CDR1 MNHEY, CDR2 SMNVEV (reference sequence). Trimming took 2 bases from V and 8 from J; bases not matched to a gene: 2. The CDR3 is 13 residues long. CDR3 bases: TGTGCCAGCAGTTTACAGGGGGCGGATGAGCAGTTCTTC. This gives the protein CASSLQGADEQFF.

The chain couples TRBV7-2 to TRBJ2-5; 9 bases are a match to TRBD2. The CDR3 sequence is 17 residues long. After removal of 3 bases from V and 5 bases from J, the junction contained 13 bases not matched to a gene. The V gene's germline CDR1 is SGHTA and CDR2 FQGNSA. This CDR3 is CASSFELVAGDEETQYF. CDR3 DNA sequence: TGTGCCAGCAGCTTTGAGCTCGTAGCGGGAGACGAGGAGACCCAGTACTTC.

This clonotype was detected only a few times. V is TRBV28 and J is TRBJ2-1; the match to TRBD2 covers 7 bases. Germline CDR1 and CDR2: MDHEN and SYDVKM. The V gene end was trimmed by 3 bases and the J gene end by 7 bases; junction bases not matched to a gene: 12. The CDR3 is made up of 16 amino acids. Here the CDR3 reads CASSFWGGRSGNEQFF. The DNA of the CDR3 is TGTGCCAGCAGTTTTTGGGGAGGGCGGAGCGGGAATGAGCAGTTCTTC.

This clonotype was found a few times. The rearrangement uses TRBV28 and TRBJ2-5, with D perhaps matching TRBD1 (6 bases). The CDR3 extends over 16 amino acids. Trimming took off 6 bases at V and 5 bases at J, with 22 bases between the two ends. Germline V CDR1 and CDR2: MDHEN, SYDVKM. The CDR3 coding sequence is TGTGCCAGCAGCGCGGTAGATTCGGGGCAGGGGGAGACCCAGTACTTC. Its translation is CASSAVDSGQGETQYF.